The rows below give T cell receptor beta chains drawn from one sample of a study of cytomegalovirus exposure and HLA in healthy donors. Repertoires were generated with immunoSEQ multiplex PCR, while TCRdb's copy carries only in-frame clones and drops some. This repertoire shows 65,000 to 75,000 clones, roughly 94% found once; its top ten account for around 1.5%. Sequenced: PBMCs. The receptors were gathered from a man between 18 and 29 years old in good health and CMV-seropositive. CDR3s include the opening cysteine and the closing phenylalanine or tryptophan. D genes are given only for firm matches. Size values are once, few and many counts, or a class for expanded clones, and some rows have none.

clone_size | j_call | v_call | cdr3_length | d_call | cdr3_aa | cdr3_nt
. | TRBJ2-7 | TRBV11-3 | 16 | . | CASSRQGGLYSYEQYF | TGTGCCAGCAGCCGGCAGGGGGGATTATACTCCTACGAGCAGTACTTC
. | TRBJ2-1 | TRBV30 | 16 | TRBD2 | CAWSRLAGVRAHEQFF | TGTGCCTGGAGTAGGCTAGCGGGAGTAAGGGCGCATGAGCAGTTCTTC
. | TRBJ2-7 | TRBV27 | 14 | . | CASSYSAQSYEQYF | TGTGCCAGCAGTTACTCTGCACAGTCTTACGAGCAGTACTTC
. | TRBJ2-7 | TRBV6-6 | 12 | . | CASTENPGVKYF | TGTGCCAGCACCGAAAATCCGGGAGTAAAGTACTTC
. | TRBJ2-1 | TRBV5-1 | 15 | . | CASSLEAVGYNEQFF | TGCGCCAGCAGCTTGGAGGCGGTTGGTTACAATGAGCAGTTCTTC
. | TRBJ2-1 | TRBV20-1 | 11 | TRBD2 | CSAQREDEQFF | TGCAGTGCTCAGCGGGAAGATGAGCAGTTCTTC
. | TRBJ2-3 | TRBV9 | 15 | TRBD2 | CASSVAEAGADTQYF | TGTGCCAGCAGCGTAGCAGAGGCGGGGGCAGATACGCAGTATTTT
. | TRBJ2-7 | TRBV6-1 | 13 | TRBD2 | CASTPGGPYEQYF | TGTGCCAGTACTCCGGGGGGTCCCTACGAGCAGTACTTC
. | TRBJ1-1 | TRBV15 | 13 | . | CATSPVPNTEAFF | TGTGCCACCAGCCCCGTCCCCAACACTGAAGCTTTCTTT
. | TRBJ2-3 | TRBV30 | 13 | . | CAWSFGRTDTQYF | TGTGCCTGGAGTTTTGGGAGAACAGATACGCAGTATTTT
. | TRBJ2-3 | TRBV13 | 15 | TRBD2 | CASSFSGTGTDTQYF | TGTGCCAGCAGCTTTAGCGGGACTGGCACAGATACGCAGTATTTT
. | TRBJ2-7 | TRBV28 | 16 | TRBD1 | CASSYYPGQGLREQYF | TGTGCCAGCAGTTACTACCCGGGACAGGGTCTGCGGGAGCAGTACTTC
. | TRBJ2-2 | TRBV27 | 15 | . | CASSLRGRNTGELFF | TGTGCCAGCAGCCTTCGTGGGAGGAACACCGGGGAGCTGTTTTTT
once | TRBJ2-1 | TRBV6-5 | 15 | . | CASTFSGTSYNEQFF | TGTGCCAGCACGTTCTCCGGGACAAGTTACAATGAGCAGTTCTTC
. | TRBJ2-3 | TRBV19 | 14 | TRBD2 | CASSRTSLVGTQYF | TGTGCCAGTAGTAGGACTAGCTTGGTGGGTACGCAGTATTTT
. | TRBJ1-1 | TRBV28 | 16 | TRBD1 | CASSYPPDRGGLEAFF | TGTGCCAGCAGTTATCCCCCTGACAGGGGGGGGTTGGAAGCTTTCTTT
. | TRBJ2-1 | TRBV9 | 14 | . | CASSGRQLEDEQFF | TGTGCCAGCAGCGGACGACAGTTAGAAGATGAGCAGTTCTTC
. | TRBJ1-2 | TRBV4-1 | 14 | . | CASSLREDNYGYTF | TGCGCCAGCAGCCTAAGAGAAGATAACTATGGCTACACCTTC
once | TRBJ1-1 | TRBV6-6 | 15 | TRBD1 | CASSFPGQGATEAFF | TGTGCCAGCAGTTTCCCGGGACAGGGGGCCACTGAAGCTTTCTTT
. | TRBJ2-1 | TRBV28 | 11 | . | CASSLGGSWIF | TGTGCCAGCAGTTTAGGCGGCAGCTGGATCTTC
. | TRBJ2-1 | TRBV20-1 | 11 | . | CSARADNEQFF | TGCAGTGCTAGGGCTGACAATGAGCAGTTCTTC
. | TRBJ2-3 | TRBV30 | 12 | . | CAWSVRADTQYF | TGTGCCTGGAGTGTACGGGCAGATACGCAGTATTTT
. | TRBJ2-3 | TRBV5-4 | 16 | TRBD2 | CASSLLSSGLTDTQYF | TGTGCCAGCAGCTTGTTATCTAGCGGGCTCACAGATACGCAGTATTTT
once | TRBJ2-7 | TRBV7-2 | 14 | TRBD1 | CASSTRDSSYEQYF | TGTGCCAGCAGCACCAGGGACAGTTCCTACGAGCAGTACTTC
. | TRBJ2-7 | TRBV10-2 | 11 | . | CASSGAYEQYF | TGCGCCAGCAGTGGAGCTTACGAGCAGTACTTC
. | TRBJ1-5 | TRBV19 | 15 | . | CASSILQGSNQPQHF | TGTGCCAGTAGTATCCTGCAGGGTAGCAATCAGCCCCAGCATTTT
. | TRBJ2-7 | TRBV28 | 12 | . | CASHKRGIEQYF | TGTGCCAGCCATAAAAGGGGTATCGAGCAGTACTTC
. | TRBJ2-5 | TRBV28 | 14 | TRBD2 | CASSFREGRETQYF | TGTGCCAGCAGTTTTCGGGAGGGTCGAGAGACCCAGTACTTC